Below, 29 T cell receptor beta chains from the same sample are listed, as sequenced in a study of blood T cell repertoires in COVID-19. TCRdb's table, derived via immunoSEQ multiplex PCR, lists solely in-frame clones and lacks some. The sample lists about 180,000 clones, 70% to 90% occurring once. The sequencing sample was made of peripheral blood. The receptors stem from a man between 65 and 79 years old with active or convalescent COVID-19.

V usage is TRBV18 and J usage is TRBJ2-3, with TRBD1 identical over 9 bases. The junction had 9 bases not matched to a gene; V was cut back by 4 bases and J by 1 base. CDR3 length equals 17 residues. Germline-derived CDR1 and CDR2 are KGHSH and LQKENI. The CDR3 DNA reads as TGTGCCAGCTCACTAATACAGGGGGCGTTCGGCACAGATACGCAGTATTTT. This translates into CASSLIQGAFGTDTQYF.

The CDR3, as DNA: TGTGCCACCTCCGCCGGGACAGACACCGGGGAGCTGTTTTTT. Encoded protein: CATSAGTDTGELFF. The chain recombines TRBV6-4 with TRBJ2-2; TRBD1 aligns across 7 bases. V lost 10 bases to trimming and J lost 3 bases; unmatched junction nucleotides: 8. CDR1 and CDR2 from the germline V gene are MRHNA and SNTAGT. CDR3 length equals 14 residues.

This sequence joins TRBV18 and TRBJ1-2; unclear D gene. The CDR3 consists of 12 residues. Trimming took off 3 bases at V and 8 bases at J, with 10 bases between the two ends. The germline V gene encodes CDR1 KGHSH and CDR2 LQKENI. CDR3 in amino acids: CASSPLNEGYTF. In nucleotides, the CDR3 is TGTGCCAGCTCACCGCTTAATGAGGGCTACACCTTC.

On this clone: This CDR3 is also generated by other DNA sequences in the sample. V gene TRBV7-2 combines with J gene TRBJ1-1, with a possible D match to TRBD1 (5 bases). V lost 3 bases, J lost 1 base, and 9 bases lay in between. Germline V gene data show CDR1 as SGHTA and CDR2 as FQGNSA. CDR3 length: 14 residues. The CDR3 protein is CASSFGGGNTEAFF. The CDR3 DNA reads as TGTGCCAGCAGCTTTGGGGGGGGGAACACTGAAGCTTTCTTT.

This rearrangement joins TRBV7-9 to TRBJ2-7, with TRBD1 as a possible D gene (6 bases). Trimming cost V 5 bases and J 3 bases, with 14 bases left between them. The CDR3 runs 14 residues. Germline values: CDR1 SEHNR, CDR2 FQNEAQ (reference sequence). The CDR3: CASSERGRGYEQYF. For the CDR3, the DNA is TGTGCCAGCAGCGAACGGGGCAGGGGCTACGAGCAGTACTTC.

The V gene is TRBV27, the J gene TRBJ2-1; TRBD2 is a possible D gene (5 bases). The germline V gene encodes CDR1 MNHEY and CDR2 SMNVEV (reference sequence). The CDR3 has 15 residues. V lost 5 bases and J lost 3, with 14 bases in between. CDR3 DNA sequence: TGTGCCAGCAGTATATACAACCGGGACTACAATGAGCAGTTCTTC. Translated: CASSIYNRDYNEQFF.

The chain uses TRBV7-8 and TRBJ1-1; TRBD1 might be the D (5 bases). Germline CDR1 is SGHVS and CDR2 is FQNEAQ. V lost 3 bases and J 4 bases, leaving 18 bases between the germline ends. The CDR3 totals 16 residues. DNA of the CDR3: TGTGCCAGCAGCTTCTCTTACGGGACTGCCGGCACTGAAGCTTTCTTT. It codes for CASSFSYGTAGTEAFF.

The chain joins TRBV6-6 to TRBJ1-2; maybe TRBD1 (6 bases). The CDR3 is 16 amino acids. The germline V gene has CDR1 MNHNY and CDR2 SVGAGI (reference sequence). The V end lost 5 bases, the J end lost 2 bases, and 18 bases lay between the germline ends. DNA for the CDR3: TGTGCCAGCAGTCGACAGGTGGGGGGGAAAAACTATGGCTACACCTTC. This sequence encodes CASSRQVGGKNYGYTF.

The chain links TRBV18 to TRBJ1-4; D might be TRBD1 (5 bases). CDR3 size: 15 residues. Trimming removed 8 bases from V and 0 bases from J, with 13 bases in between. Germline CDR1 is KGHSH and CDR2 is LQKENI. CDR3 sequence (DNA): TGTGCCAGCGCCCAGGGAGGGCCAACTAATGAAAAACTGTTTTTT. This encodes CASAQGGPTNEKLFF.

This clone appeared a single time. The chain couples TRBV5-1 to TRBJ2-3; TRBD2 aligns across 7 bases. This CDR3 spans 15 amino acids. With V trimmed by 5 bases and J by 1 base, 7 bases remained unmatched. Germline lookup yields CDR1 SGHRS and CDR2 YFSETQ. CDR3 coding DNA: TGCGCCAGCAGAGGCGGGGGAGGGGGCACAGATACGCAGTATTTT. Translation: CASRGGGGGTDTQYF.

The chain employs TRBV7-9 and TRBJ2-7; the D is unclear. Germline loops: CDR1 SEHNR, CDR2 FQNEAQ (reference sequence). The V and J ends lost 1 base and 2 bases respectively, with 9 bases between them. The CDR3 loop spans 14 amino acids. CDR3: CASSLGSSPYEQYF. CDR3 DNA: TGTGCCAGCAGCTTAGGGAGTAGTCCCTACGAGCAGTACTTC. The full variable domain, in which reference TRBV7-9 and TRBJ2-7 provide the parts outside the CDR3, is DTGVSQNPRHKITKRGQNVTFRCDPISEHNRLYWYRQTLGQGPEFLTYFQNEAQLEKSRLLSDRFSAERPKGSFSTLEIQRTEQGDSAMYLCASSLGSSPYEQYFGPGTRLTVT.

This chain joins TRBV19 and TRBJ2-1; perhaps TRBD2 as D (6 bases). Trimming took off 3 bases at V and 6 bases at J, with 12 bases between the two ends. In germline, CDR1 is LNHDA, CDR2 SQIVND (reference sequence). The CDR3 runs 14 residues. The CDR3 DNA reads as TGTGCCAGTAGTATGGCGGCCGGGGGCAATGAGCAGTTCTTC. Residues: CASSMAAGGNEQFF.

V gene TRBV7-9 combines with J gene TRBJ1-2; D might be TRBD1 (5 bases). V lost 5 bases, J lost 14 bases, and 18 bases lay in between. The CDR3 is 12 residues long. CDR1 SEHNR and CDR2 FQNEAQ come from the germline V gene (reference sequence). CDR3: CASSPTEAGRTF. For the CDR3, the DNA is TGTGCCAGCAGCCCCACCGAAGCAGGGCGGACCTTC.

The V and J genes are TRBV18 and TRBJ2-1; TRBD1 might be the D (5 bases). CDR1 and CDR2 from the germline V gene are KGHSH and LQKENI. The CDR3 covers 14 residues. V was pared by 2 bases and J by 5 bases, with 10 bases between. The CDR3 coding sequence is TGTGCCAGCTCACCAAAGGGGCTGGACAATGAGCAGTTCTTC. Its translation: CASSPKGLDNEQFF.

The chain combines TRBV10-3 with TRBJ2-7; 10 nucleotides match TRBD1. This CDR3 is 14 amino acids long. CDR1 ENHRY and CDR2 SYGVKD come from the germline V gene. J gave up 6 bases and V 6 bases, and 8 bases lay outside the gene matches. CDR3 DNA: TGTGCCATCAGACCTGGACAGGGGGGCTTCGAGCAGTACTTC. As protein: CAIRPGQGGFEQYF.

V and J are TRBV4-3 and TRBJ1-2; perhaps TRBD1 as D (5 bases). This CDR3 has 16 residues. Trimming took 1 base from V and 7 from J, leaving 19 bases between them. Germline-derived CDR1 and CDR2 are LGHNA and YSLEER. CDR3 in DNA: TGCGCCAGCAGCCAAGGTCGATTTTGGGGGGTAGGTGGCTACACCTTC. Translation gives CASSQGRFWGVGGYTF.

The V and J genes are TRBV5-1 and TRBJ2-2; D is perhaps TRBD1 (7 bases). Germline CDR1 reads SGHRS; CDR2 reads YFSETQ. CDR3 length equals 14 residues. Trimming pared 7 bases from V and 1 base from J, leaving 11 bases between. CDR3 protein: CASGGTVNTGELFF. DNA of the CDR3: TGCGCCAGCGGCGGGACAGTGAACACCGGGGAGCTGTTTTTT.

J is TRBJ2-2 and V is TRBV9; D perhaps matches TRBD2 (6 bases). CDR3 length: 15 amino acids. The V gene lost 4 bases and the J gene lost 6 bases, with 16 bases spanning the gap. The V gene's germline CDR1 is SGDLS and CDR2 YYNGEE. The CDR3, as DNA: TGTGCCAGCAGCCCCCGACTAGGGTCGCCCGGGGAGCTGTTTTTT. It is translated as CASSPRLGSPGELFF.

The rearrangement links TRBV5-1 to TRBJ1-4; maybe TRBD1 (5 bases). CDR1 and CDR2 (germline): SGHRS, YFSETQ. V was clipped by 3 bases and J by 7 bases, with 22 bases between them. The length of the CDR3 is 17 residues. In DNA form, the CDR3 reads TGCGCCAGCAGCTCGGGACTGACTACCGTCGTAGGTGAAAAACTGTTTTTT. This sequence encodes CASSSGLTTVVGEKLFF.

The chain carries TRBV5-1 and TRBJ2-1, with 10 bases lining up with TRBD2. J gave up 2 bases and V 3 bases, and 5 bases lay outside the gene matches. Germline V CDR1 and CDR2: SGHRS, YFSETQ. CDR3 length: 16 amino acids. The CDR3 nucleotides are TGCGCCAGCAGCTACCAACTAGCGGGGACCTACAATGAGCAGTTCTTC. Its translation is CASSYQLAGTYNEQFF. Full variable domain (missing parts from reference TRBV5-1 and TRBJ2-1): KAGVTQTPRYLIKTRGQQVTLSCSPISGHRSVSWYQQTPGQGLQFLFEYFSETQRNKGNFPGRFSGRQFSNSRSEMNVSTLELGDSALYLCASSYQLAGTYNEQFFGPGTRLTVL.

The chain uses TRBV11-1 and TRBJ1-6; 8 positions match TRBD1. Germline CDR1 and CDR2: SGHAT and FQDESV (reference sequence). This CDR3 is built from 15 residues. J gave up 7 bases and V 5 bases, and 7 bases lay outside the gene matches. This CDR3 is CASSATGDRNSPLHF. In DNA form, the CDR3 reads TGTGCCAGCAGCGCTACCGGGGACAGGAATTCACCCCTCCACTTT.

The chain has TRBV24-1 and TRBJ2-3; D uncertain. This CDR3 is 13 amino acids long. Germline V CDR1 and CDR2: KGHDR, SFDVKD. Trimming shortened V by 4 bases and J by 4 bases, and 8 bases separated the two germline ends. The CDR3 sequence is CATSESVPDTQYF. The CDR3 DNA sequence: TGTGCCACCAGTGAGTCGGTCCCAGATACGCAGTATTTT.

The chain uses TRBV19 and TRBJ1-4; D not resolved. This CDR3 has 14 residues. The germline gives CDR1 LNHDA, CDR2 SQIVND (reference sequence). The V and J ends lost 3 bases and 7 bases respectively, with 12 bases between them. The CDR3 here is CASSMGGLGEKLFF. The CDR3 nucleotides read TGTGCCAGTAGTATGGGAGGGTTGGGTGAAAAACTGTTTTTT.

The V gene is TRBV5-8, the J gene TRBJ2-3, with 7 bases fitting TRBD1. This CDR3 is 15 amino acids long. The V and J ends lost 4 bases and 0 bases, in that order; junction bases with no gene match: 5. CDR1 is SGHTS, CDR2 YDEGEE, per germline. This CDR3 reads CASSTTGDSTDTQYF. DNA for the CDR3: TGTGCCAGCAGCACTACAGGGGATAGCACAGATACGCAGTATTTT.

This clone came up a few times. CDR3 sequence: CASSLAGGNQPQHF. CDR3 nucleotides: TGTGCCAGCAGCTTGGCGGGAGGCAATCAGCCCCAGCATTTT. J is TRBJ1-5 and V is TRBV5-5, with D uncertain. CDR3 size: 14 residues. The V end lost 0 bases, the J end lost 2 bases, and 6 bases lay between the germline ends. From germline, CDR1 is SGHKS and CDR2 YYEKEE (reference sequence).

The chain couples TRBV7-3 to TRBJ2-1; 8 positions match TRBD2. The CDR3 runs to 17 residues. Germline V gene lookup returns CDR1 SGHTA and CDR2 FQGTGA. With 5 bases clipped from V and 8 bases from J, the junction kept 17 bases outside the gene matches. The CDR3 DNA follows: TGTGCCAGCAGCCGGGAGGGGCCAGCGGGGTTATTCTATGAGCAGTTCTTC. This translates into CASSREGPAGLFYEQFF.

Turning to this clone: The same CDR3 can be traced to other DNA sequences in this sample. V and J are TRBV9 and TRBJ2-7; 9 bases are shared with TRBD1. This CDR3 has 15 amino acids. The V gene end was trimmed by 0 bases and the J gene end by 3 bases; junction bases not matched to a gene: 4. Germline CDR1 is SGDLS and CDR2 is YYNGEE. CDR3 in DNA: TGTGCCAGCAGCGTAGCTGGACAGGGGTTCTACGAGCAGTACTTC. Its protein product is CASSVAGQGFYEQYF.

This CDR3 reads CASSPGTRNIQYF. The CDR3 region has the DNA TGTGCCAGTAGCCCAGGGACTAGAAACATTCAGTACTTC. V and J are TRBV19 and TRBJ2-4; 8 bases are a match to TRBD2. Germline CDR1 is LNHDA and CDR2 is SQIVND (reference sequence). V shed 6 bases, J shed 6 bases, and the junction held 4 bases outside the gene matches. This CDR3 region has 13 residues.

The V and J genes are TRBV27 and TRBJ1-3; 10 nucleotides match TRBD1. Germline V lookup: CDR1 MNHEY, CDR2 SMNVEV (reference sequence). CDR3 length: 16 residues. The V segment lost 2 bases and the J segment 2 bases; nucleotides outside the gene matches: 3. CDR3 region: CASSLLGQGTGNTIYF. In DNA, the CDR3 is TGTGCCAGCAGTTTACTGGGACAGGGGACTGGAAACACCATATATTTT.